A selection of T cell receptor beta chains follows, all from one sample in a study of blood T cell repertoires in COVID-19. Assay: immunoSEQ multiplex PCR; the TCRdb copy retains only in-frame clones and omits some. The sample contains around 220,000 clones, 65% to 85% of which appear only once. Sequencing was carried out using PBMCs or T cells enriched from blood (not recorded which). Receptors originate from a woman aged 40 to 55 who had recovered from COVID-19. CDR3s leave out the opening cysteine and the closing phenylalanine or tryptophan. Each record gives: J gene, V gene, CDR3 protein.

>TRBJ2-5|TRBV5-1
ASSLGDFQY
>TRBJ1-1|TRBV5-1
ASSFLVGEGTEAF
>TRBJ2-5|TRBV18
ASSPPASAGGFETQY
>TRBJ1-2|TRBV6-5
ASSSGQADGYT
>TRBJ1-5|TRBV27
ASSSFLTGARQPQH
>TRBJ2-7|TRBV5-1
ASRLTGTYSSYEQY
>TRBJ2-1|TRBV11-2
ASSIAGGPTDEQF
>TRBJ1-2|TRBV18
ASSPDRVGYGYT
>TRBJ2-7|TRBV13
ASSTTSGTGSYEQY
>TRBJ1-6|TRBV27
ASSLGGPPYNSPLH
>TRBJ1-2|TRBV30
AWRNGQNTREGYGYT
>TRBJ2-3|TRBV5-4
ASSSPLGAGGMTDTQY
>TRBJ1-6|TRBV7-2
ASSLVRDRGSPLH
>TRBJ2-3|TRBV24-1
ATSDLLGFSTDTQY
>TRBJ2-1|TRBV2
ASSLDMSRINEQF
>TRBJ1-1|TRBV5-5
ASSTQGVATEAF
>TRBJ1-2|TRBV24-1
ATSDRDSSGTYGYT